This is a list of T cell receptor beta chains from one sample in a study of response to subunit inactivated influenza vaccine. TCRdb reanalysed the RT-PCR reads using MiXCR and keeps one entry per CDR3 protein. The sample lists 500,000 to 600,000 distinct CDR3 sequences, about 11% occurring once. These records were also assigned to another study, of T cells expressing NK-cell markers.

The input for sequencing was PBMCs from blood, taken on the day of vaccination. The receptors were sampled from a man aged 50-59 years who received an inactivated influenza vaccine. Both conserved end residues are part of each CDR3. The order of the fields is J gene, D gene, V gene, clone size, CDR3 DNA, CDR3 protein. The D gene is left open where the match is weak. The size of a clone is reported for some rows only, either as once, few or many, or as a class for expanded clones.

>TRBJ2-7|TRBD1|TRBV15|.
TGTGCCACCAGCAGAGAAAGGGGGACAGGTTACGAGCAGTACTTC
CATSRERGTGYEQYF
>TRBJ2-5|TRBD2|TRBV10-3|few
TGTGCCATCAGTGAGCCCGGACTAGCGGGGGCTCAAGAGACCCAGTACTTC
CAISEPGLAGAQETQYF
>TRBJ2-3|.|TRBV7-2|few
TGTGCCAGCAGCTCGGAGGGCCATGGCACAGATACGCAGTATTTT
CASSSEGHGTDTQYF
>TRBJ2-5|.|TRBV15|.
TGTGCCACCAGCAGGGGGGACGGGGTGGCTGAGACCCAGTACTTC
CATSRGDGVAETQYF
>TRBJ2-5|.|TRBV29-1|.
TGCAGCGTTGTGCCTAGTCCCCAAGAGACCCAGTACTTC
CSVVPSPQETQYF
>TRBJ2-7|TRBD2|TRBV6-5|few
TGTGCCAGCAGTTTATCGGGACTAGCGGGAGGGAGCTCCTACGAGCAGTACTTC
CASSLSGLAGGSSYEQYF
>TRBJ2-7|TRBD2|TRBV12-3/TRBV12-4|few
TGTGCCAGCAGATACCTCCCGGGCGGGAGCGAGCAGTACTTC
CASRYLPGGSEQYF
>TRBJ2-3|.|TRBV7-9|.
TGTGCCAGCAGCCCCGCGGCAGGGGCCGCAGATACGCAGTATTTT
CASSPAAGAADTQYF
>TRBJ2-2|.|TRBV27|.
TGTGCCAGCAGTCCCCTCGCCGATCTGAACACCGGGGAGCTGTTTTTT
CASSPLADLNTGELFF
>TRBJ2-3|.|TRBV5-6|.
TGTGCCAGCAGCTTTAGGCAGGGGCGAGGAGATACGCAGTATTTT
CASSFRQGRGDTQYF
>TRBJ2-1|.|TRBV6-1|many
TGTGCCAGCTCAACAGGGTACTCCTACAATGAGCAGTTCTTC
CASSTGYSYNEQFF
>TRBJ2-5|TRBD2|TRBV6-2/TRBV6-3|.
TGTGCCAGCAGCCAAGCTTCAAGCGGGGGATGGGAGACCCAGTACTTC
CASSQASSGGWETQYF
>TRBJ1-3|TRBD1|TRBV12-3/TRBV12-4|many
TGTGCCAGCAGTTCCAGATATGACAGGGCCGACTCTGGAAACACCATATATTTT
CASSSRYDRADSGNTIYF